One and the same sample provided the 25 T cell receptor beta chains below, sequenced in a study of cytomegalovirus exposure and HLA in healthy donors. Amplification used 60 Vbeta primers and 13 Jbeta primers. TCRdb's table, derived via immunoSEQ multiplex PCR, lists solely in-frame clones and lacks some. This sample has some 150,000 clones, with around 81% found just once. Sequencing used PBMCs. The receptors shown here come from a woman aged 30 to 39 in good health and CMV-seropositive.

The chain recombines TRBV5-4 with TRBJ1-2, with D possibly matching TRBD1 (6 bases). The germline V and J ends were trimmed by 2 bases and 6 bases, with 11 bases remaining between them. Per germline, CDR1 SGHNT and CDR2 YYREEE (reference sequence). The CDR3 loop spans 13 amino acids. CDR3 loop: CASSLSAGDGYTF. CDR3 in DNA: TGTGCCAGCAGCTTATCTGCAGGGGATGGCTACACCTTC. The full variable domain, in which reference TRBV5-4 and TRBJ1-2 provide the parts outside the CDR3, is ETGVTQSPTHLIKTRGQQVTLRCSSQSGHNTVSWYQQALGQGPQFIFQYYREEENGRGNFPPRFSGLQFPNYSSELNVNALELDDSALYLCASSLSAGDGYTFGSGTRLTVV.

The chain uses TRBV5-3 and TRBJ2-3; TRBD1 matches at 8 bases. Being an ORF, TRBV5-3 has a function that is uncertain. The CDR3 is 15 residues long. With 1 base clipped from V and 5 bases from J, the junction kept 6 bases outside the gene matches. The CDR3 region has the DNA TGTGCCAGAAGCTTGATGGACAGGGAGAAAGATACGCAGTATTTT. Translated: CARSLMDREKDTQYF.

In its sample, this clone was seen once. CDR3: CASSEGGGLETQYF. The CDR3 region has the DNA TGTGCCAGCAGCGAAGGAGGTGGATTAGAGACCCAGTACTTC. This sequence joins TRBV7-2 and TRBJ2-5; a possible D gene is TRBD2 (5 bases). This CDR3 is built from 14 residues. The V and J ends lost 5 bases and 4 bases respectively, with 14 bases between them. Per the germline V gene, CDR1 is SGHTA and CDR2 is FQGNSA.

This chain joins TRBV7-7 and TRBJ2-5; a weak D match, TRBD1 (6 bases). Germline loops: CDR1 SSHAT, CDR2 FNYEAQ (reference sequence). The CDR3 is made up of 15 amino acids. V was trimmed by 3 bases and J by 1 base, leaving 12 bases between them. The CDR3 DNA is TGTGCCAGCAGCTTGTTAGGGGGAGTCCAAGAGACCCAGTACTTC. Its translation is CASSLLGGVQETQYF.

CDR3 nucleotide sequence: TGTGCCAGCAGAGGACTAGCGGAAGAGACCCAGTACTTC. Residues: CASRGLAEETQYF. The chain is built from TRBV25-1 and TRBJ2-5; 10 bases are a match to TRBD2. The CDR3 covers 13 residues. V lost 6 bases to trimming and J lost 3 bases; unmatched junction nucleotides: 1. Germline V gene data show CDR1 as MGHDK and CDR2 as SYGVNS.

J is TRBJ1-5 and V is TRBV25-1; D gene unclear. CDR3 length equals 14 residues. V lost 2 bases, J lost 10 bases, and 15 bases lay in between. CDR1 MGHDK and CDR2 SYGVNS come from the germline V gene. The CDR3 loop is CASSEVGTWRPQHF. Written as DNA, the CDR3 is TGTGCCAGCAGTGAAGTTGGTACGTGGAGACCCCAGCATTTT.

V gene TRBV9 combines with J gene TRBJ1-5; tentative D call: TRBD1 (5 bases). CDR3 length: 14 amino acids. Trimming shortened V by 0 bases and J by 1 base, and 5 bases separated the two germline ends. From germline, CDR1 is SGDLS and CDR2 YYNGEE. The CDR3 nucleotides are TGTGCCAGCAGCGTAGCAGGGAGCAATCAGCCCCAGCATTTT. Amino acid sequence: CASSVAGSNQPQHF.

This clone came up a few times. The rearrangement uses TRBV25-1 and TRBJ2-2, with TRBD1 matching over 7 bases. V dropped 3 bases and J dropped 5; count of bases not matched to a gene: 9. Germline assignment: CDR1 MGHDK and CDR2 SYGVNS. The CDR3 runs 16 residues. CDR3 amino acids: CASSEGQRGWTGELFF. In nucleotides, the CDR3 is TGTGCCAGCAGTGAGGGACAGAGAGGTTGGACCGGGGAGCTGTTTTTT.

The V and J genes are TRBV5-1 and TRBJ1-2; 7 bases fit TRBD1. V shed 4 bases, J shed 6 bases, and the junction held 3 bases outside the gene matches. Germline V gene data show CDR1 as SGHRS and CDR2 as YFSETQ. The CDR3 is made up of 12 amino acids. The CDR3 loop reads CASSRDSDGYTF. Written as DNA, the CDR3 is TGCGCCAGCAGCCGGGACAGTGATGGCTACACCTTC.

This clone was seen a handful of times. The V and J genes are TRBV19 and TRBJ1-5; possible D gene TRBD1, 5 bases. Trimming pared 5 bases from V and 4 bases from J, leaving 9 bases between. The CDR3 runs to 13 residues. Germline V gives CDR1 LNHDA, CDR2 SQIVND (reference sequence). The CDR3 loop reads CASSRDLNQPQHF. CDR3 DNA sequence: TGTGCCAGTAGTCGGGACTTGAATCAGCCCCAGCATTTT.

The J gene is TRBJ2-1, the V gene TRBV30; 10 bases are a match to TRBD2. The CDR3 covers 15 residues. From germline, CDR1 is GTSNPN and CDR2 SVGIG (reference sequence). With V trimmed by 3 bases and J by 8 bases, 10 bases remained unmatched. CDR3 residues: CAWSGLAAVWDEQFF. The DNA for the CDR3 is TGTGCCTGGAGCGGACTAGCGGCCGTTTGGGATGAGCAGTTCTTC.

The rearrangement uses TRBV7-7 and TRBJ2-1; TRBD2 aligns across 9 bases. CDR1 is SSHAT and CDR2 is FNYEAQ in the germline V gene (reference sequence). Germline trimming cut 1 base from V and 2 bases from J; bases unmatched to any gene: 3. The CDR3 runs 16 residues. CDR3 in DNA: TGTGCCAGCAGCTTAGGGGCGGGGGGGCCCTACAATGAGCAGTTCTTC. It is translated as CASSLGAGGPYNEQFF.

The CDR3 spells CASSLLSPGGYTF. DNA for the CDR3: TGTGCCAGCAGCTTACTCTCACCGGGGGGCTACACCTTC. This rearrangement joins TRBV7-8 to TRBJ1-2, with D unresolved. The CDR3 has 13 residues. CDR1 SGHVS and CDR2 FQNEAQ come from the germline V gene. Trimming removed 2 bases from V and 8 bases from J, with 12 bases in between.

The chain combines TRBV2 with TRBJ2-3; tentatively, D is TRBD1 (5 bases). Trimming stripped 0 bases from V and 3 bases from J, with 10 bases between. The V gene's germline CDR1 is SNHLY and CDR2 FYNNEI. CDR3 length: 15 residues. The CDR3 sequence: CASSEARGWTDTQYF. In DNA form, the CDR3 reads TGTGCCAGCAGTGAAGCTAGGGGATGGACAGATACGCAGTATTTT.

The chain couples TRBV5-1 to TRBJ2-5, with TRBD2 matching 12 bases. V shed 2 bases and J 2 bases; nucleotides not matched to a gene: 1. Germline loops: CDR1 SGHRS, CDR2 YFSETQ. The CDR3 contains 15 residues. The CDR3 DNA reads TGCGCCAGCAGCTTTGGGACTAGCGGGCAAGAGACCCAGTACTTC. Translated: CASSFGTSGQETQYF.

In this sample, this clone turned up a few times. The chain has TRBV5-4 and TRBJ2-7; possible D gene TRBD1, 6 bases. The CDR3 covers 14 residues. V gave up 4 bases and J gave up 5 bases, with 16 bases separating them. The germline CDR1 and CDR2 sequences are SGHNT and YYREEE (reference sequence). DNA for the CDR3: TGTGCCAGCAGCCTGGGGGACAACCAAAACGAGCAGTACTTC. This sequence encodes CASSLGDNQNEQYF.

The gene calls are TRBV28 and TRBJ1-3; D is unresolved. Germline V lookup: CDR1 MDHEN, CDR2 SYDVKM. Between the trimmed V and J ends, which lost 3 bases and 4 bases, there was a span of 16 bases. This CDR3 is built from 16 residues. CDR3 protein: CASSLVSPHKGNTIYF. CDR3 bases: TGTGCCAGCAGTTTGGTCAGTCCCCATAAAGGAAACACCATATATTTT.

The chain carries TRBV30 and TRBJ1-2; D is unresolved. Trimming left V 4 bases short and J 2 bases short, with 8 bases between. Germline CDR1 is GTSNPN and CDR2 is SVGIG (reference sequence). The CDR3 consists of 12 residues. The DNA for the CDR3 is TGTGCCTGGAATGGTCTAAACTATGGCTACACCTTC. Amino acids: CAWNGLNYGYTF. The whole variable domain, filled in from reference TRBV30 and TRBJ1-2, reads SQTIHQWPATLVQPVGSPLSLECTVEGTSNPNLYWYRQAAGRGLQLLFYSVGIGQISSEVPQNLSASRPQDRQFILSSKKLLLSDSGFYLCAWNGLNYGYTFGSGTRLTVV.

The chain is built from TRBV19 and TRBJ2-5; TRBD1 matches 10 bases. CDR3 length equals 15 residues. Germline CDR1 and CDR2: LNHDA and SQIVND (reference sequence). Trimming removed 9 bases from V and 5 bases from J; junction bases left unmatched: 12. CDR3 nucleotide sequence: TGTGCCAGCAACCCGGGACAGGGGTGGCGGGAGACCCAGTACTTC. It yields the protein CASNPGQGWRETQYF. The full variable domain, with the rest looked up from reference TRBV19 and TRBJ2-5, is DGGITQSPKYLFRKEGQNVTLSCEQNLNHDAMYWYRQDPGQGLRLIYYSQIVNDFQKGDIAEGYSVSREKKESFPLTVTSAQKNPTAFYLCASNPGQGWRETQYFGPGTRLLVL.

The chain couples TRBV5-1 to TRBJ2-7; D not resolved. Trimming removed 5 bases at V and 2 bases at J, with 17 bases between. In germline, CDR1 is SGHRS, CDR2 YFSETQ. The CDR3 consists of 15 residues. DNA for the CDR3: TGCGCCAGCAGATGGTCTGCGGCTTCTACCTACGAGCAGTACTTC. The encoded protein is CASRWSAASTYEQYF. Filled out from reference TRBV5-1 and TRBJ2-7, the complete variable domain reads KAGVTQTPRYLIKTRGQQVTLSCSPISGHRSVSWYQQTPGQGLQFLFEYFSETQRNKGNFPGRFSGRQFSNSRSEMNVSTLELGDSALYLCASRWSAASTYEQYFGPGTRLTVT.

The rearrangement uses TRBV13 and TRBJ1-2, with TRBD1 identical over 8 bases. J lost 5 bases, V lost 1 base, and 6 bases had no gene match. Germline V lookup: CDR1 PRHDT, CDR2 FYEKMQ (reference sequence). CDR3 length: 15 amino acids. CDR3 bases: TGTGCCAGCAGCTTAGAAGGGACAGGCGCTTATGGCTACACCTTC. Residues: CASSLEGTGAYGYTF.

J is TRBJ1-6 and V is TRBV27; D remains unclear. Deletions cut 2 bases from V and 10 bases from J, with 12 bases between. The V gene's germline CDR1 is MNHEY and CDR2 SMNVEV (reference sequence). CDR3 length: 14 residues. DNA of the CDR3: TGTGCCAGCAGTTTACGGGTTAAGGAGTCACCCCTCCACTTT. Translated, it gives CASSLRVKESPLHF.

The chain employs TRBV5-4 and TRBJ2-5; 8 positions agree with TRBD1. V lost 4 bases and J lost 0; bases outside the gene matches: 8. CDR3 length equals 16 residues. CDR1 SGHNT and CDR2 YYREEE come from the germline V gene (reference sequence). The CDR3 nucleotides are TGTGCCAGCAGCGACTTACACAGGGGGGACCAAGAGACCCAGTACTTC. Residues: CASSDLHRGDQETQYF. Based on the CDR3 plus reference TRBV5-4 and TRBJ2-5, the full variable domain is ETGVTQSPTHLIKTRGQQVTLRCSSQSGHNTVSWYQQALGQGPQFIFQYYREEENGRGNFPPRFSGLQFPNYSSELNVNALELDDSALYLCASSDLHRGDQETQYFGPGTRLLVL.

The genes are TRBV25-1 and TRBJ1-3; 7 positions match TRBD1. Trimming took 3 bases from V and 7 from J; bases not matched to a gene: 12. Germline V gives CDR1 MGHDK, CDR2 SYGVNS. The CDR3 is made up of 16 amino acids. CDR3 sequence: CASSDPHSAQGNTIYF. CDR3 coding DNA: TGTGCCAGCAGTGACCCCCACTCCGCACAGGGGAACACCATATATTTT.

V gene TRBV14 combines with J gene TRBJ2-3; no definite D call. Germline V gene data show CDR1 as SGHDN and CDR2 as FVKESK. V dropped 4 bases and J dropped 5 bases, with 4 bases sitting between them. There are 11 residues in the CDR3. For the CDR3, the DNA is TGTGCCAGCAGCCTTCTAGATACGCAGTATTTT. It translates to CASSLLDTQYF.